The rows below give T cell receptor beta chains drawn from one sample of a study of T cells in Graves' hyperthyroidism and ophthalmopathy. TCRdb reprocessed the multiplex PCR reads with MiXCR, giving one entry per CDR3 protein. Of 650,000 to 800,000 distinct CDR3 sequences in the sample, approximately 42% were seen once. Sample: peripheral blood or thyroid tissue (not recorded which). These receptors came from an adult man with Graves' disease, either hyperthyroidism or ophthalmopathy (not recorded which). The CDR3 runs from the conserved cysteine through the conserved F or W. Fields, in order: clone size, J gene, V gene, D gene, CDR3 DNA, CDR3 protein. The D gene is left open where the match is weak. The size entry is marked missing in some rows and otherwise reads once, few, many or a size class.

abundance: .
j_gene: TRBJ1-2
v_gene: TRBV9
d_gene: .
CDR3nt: TGTGCCAGCGGTCGGGATCATAAGGGTGGCTACACCTTC
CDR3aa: CASGRDHKGGYTF

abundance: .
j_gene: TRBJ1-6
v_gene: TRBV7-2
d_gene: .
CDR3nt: TGTGCCAGCAGCTTCTCCCAATCCAGCTCCTATAATTCACCCCTCCACTTT
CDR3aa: CASSFSQSSSYNSPLHF

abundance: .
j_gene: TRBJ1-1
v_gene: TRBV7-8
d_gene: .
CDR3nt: TGCGCCAGCAGCTTTTTAGGCCCCCTTGAAGCTTTCTTT
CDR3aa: CASSFLGPLEAFF

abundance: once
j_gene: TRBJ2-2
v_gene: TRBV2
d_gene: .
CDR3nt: TGTGCCAGCAGTGAAGCGACGAGGACAGGGGAGCTGTTTTTT
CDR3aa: CASSEATRTGELFF

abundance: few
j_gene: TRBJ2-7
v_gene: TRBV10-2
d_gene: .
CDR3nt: TGCGCCAGCAGTGACGGCGGACAGTGGGACGGGTACGAGCAGTACTTC
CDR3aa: CASSDGGQWDGYEQYF

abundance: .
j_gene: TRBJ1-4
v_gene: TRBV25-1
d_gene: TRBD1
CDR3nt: TGTGCCAGCAGTGTACAGGGGGCCTTTGAAAAACTGTTTTTT
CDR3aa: CASSVQGAFEKLFF

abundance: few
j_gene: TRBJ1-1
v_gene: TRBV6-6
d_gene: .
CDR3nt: TGTGCCAGCAGTAAGGACGTTGGGGTGCCCACTGAAGCTTTCTTT
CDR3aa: CASSKDVGVPTEAFF

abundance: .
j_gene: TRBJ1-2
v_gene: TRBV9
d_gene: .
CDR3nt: TGTGCCAGCAGCGTATTCGGAGAGTCGGGTGGCTACACCTTC
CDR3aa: CASSVFGESGGYTF

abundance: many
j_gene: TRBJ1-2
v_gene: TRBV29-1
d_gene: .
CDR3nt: TGCAGCGTTGCCATGAAAGTAGGGAATGGCTACACCTTC
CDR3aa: CSVAMKVGNGYTF

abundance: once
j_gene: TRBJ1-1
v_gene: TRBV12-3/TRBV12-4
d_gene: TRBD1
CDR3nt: TGTGCCAGCAGTTCGGGACAGGGGTGGGGGAACACTGAAGCTTTCTTT
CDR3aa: CASSSGQGWGNTEAFF

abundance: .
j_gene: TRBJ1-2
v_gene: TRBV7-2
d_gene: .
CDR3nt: TGTGCCAGCAGCTTAGCGTACCCTGAGGGCTACACCTTC
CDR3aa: CASSLAYPEGYTF

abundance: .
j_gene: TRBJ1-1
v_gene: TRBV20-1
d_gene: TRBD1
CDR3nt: TGCAGTGCTGAGACAGGGTGGGACACTGAAGCTTTCTTT
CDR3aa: CSAETGWDTEAFF

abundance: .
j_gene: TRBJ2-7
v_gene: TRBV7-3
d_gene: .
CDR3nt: TGTGCCAGCAGCTTGAAGACACAGGGGAGGGAGCAGTACTTC
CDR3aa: CASSLKTQGREQYF

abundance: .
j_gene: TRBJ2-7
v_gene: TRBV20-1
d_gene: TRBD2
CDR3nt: TGCAGTGCTAGAGATCTGGCTAGCGGGGATTACAATGAGCAGTACTTC
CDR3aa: CSARDLASGDYNEQYF

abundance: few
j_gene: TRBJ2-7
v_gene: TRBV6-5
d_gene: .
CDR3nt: TGTGCCAGCAGTGTCGTCAAATGGTCTCACGAGCAGTACTTC
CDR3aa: CASSVVKWSHEQYF

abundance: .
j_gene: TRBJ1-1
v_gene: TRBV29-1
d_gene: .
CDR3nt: TGCAGCGTTGAAGATCACAGAAACACTAAGACTTTCTTT
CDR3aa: CSVEDHRNTKTFF

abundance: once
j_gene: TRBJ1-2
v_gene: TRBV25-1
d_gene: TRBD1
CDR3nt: TGTGCCAGCAATAGGACAGGGCGCGGCTACACCTTC
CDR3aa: CASNRTGRGYTF

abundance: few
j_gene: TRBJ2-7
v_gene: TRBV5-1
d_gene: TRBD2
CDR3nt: TGCGCCAGCAGCTTAAGCGGGAAGGTCTCCTACGAGCAGTACTTC
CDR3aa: CASSLSGKVSYEQYF

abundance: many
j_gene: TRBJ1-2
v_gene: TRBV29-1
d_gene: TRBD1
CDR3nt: TGCAGCGTTGATCTTGACAGGGAAGATTATGGTGGCTACACCTTC
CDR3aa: CSVDLDREDYGGYTF

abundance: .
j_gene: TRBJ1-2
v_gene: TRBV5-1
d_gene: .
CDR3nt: TGCGCCAGCAGCTTAAGCAGTGTGGATGGCTACACCTTC
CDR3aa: CASSLSSVDGYTF

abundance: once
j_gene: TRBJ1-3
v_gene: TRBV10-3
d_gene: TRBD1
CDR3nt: TGTGCCAGCAGTGAGATGACAGGGGGCAGAAACACCATATATTTT
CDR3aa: CASSEMTGGRNTIYF

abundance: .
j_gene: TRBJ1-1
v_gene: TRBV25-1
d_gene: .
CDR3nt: .
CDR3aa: CACSASIALNTEAFF

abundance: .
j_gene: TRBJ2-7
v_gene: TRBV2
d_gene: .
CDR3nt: TGTGCCAGCAGCCTCGGGACAAATTACCAGCAGTACTTC
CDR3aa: CASSLGTNYQQYF

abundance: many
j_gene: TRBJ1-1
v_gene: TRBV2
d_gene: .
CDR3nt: TGTGCCAGCAGTGAGGCTCAGGGAAGGGGTTTAGCTTTCTTT
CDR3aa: CASSEAQGRGLAFF